The 7 T cell receptor beta chains in this list originate from one sample, sequenced in a study of blood T cell repertoires in COVID-19. Only in-frame clones appear in the TCRdb table, and some are missing; sequencing was by immunoSEQ multiplex PCR. The table has 300,000 or so clones, almost 90% seen once; the top ten hold under 3%. What was sequenced was peripheral blood. All receptors come from a woman aged 30 to 39 with COVID-19, enrolled during active disease.

The count of this clone is one. The rearrangement links TRBV10-2 to TRBJ2-7; TRBD2 matches at 9 bases. CDR1 is WSHSY and CDR2 is SAAADI in the germline V gene. The CDR3 is 13 amino acids. The trim removed 8 bases at V and 6 bases at J, leaving 8 bases unmatched. CDR3 sequence: CASAGSGGIEQYF. CDR3 sequence (DNA): TGCGCCAGCGCGGGCAGCGGGGGGATCGAGCAGTACTTC.

This clone was seen a single time. The chain combines TRBV6-6 with TRBJ1-5; 7 bases map to TRBD1. J lost 5 bases, V lost 2 bases, and 6 bases had no gene match. The germline CDR1 and CDR2 sequences are MNHNY and SVGAGI (reference sequence). This CDR3 has 15 amino acids. DNA of the CDR3: TGTGCCAGCAGTTACCTTACAGGGGAGGATCAGCCCCAGCATTTT. Protein sequence: CASSYLTGEDQPQHF.

J is TRBJ2-7 and V is TRBV10-3; the match to TRBD1 covers 10 bases. V was pared by 6 bases and J by 5 bases, with 7 bases of the junction left unmatched. The CDR3 spans 14 residues. In germline, CDR1 is ENHRY, CDR2 SYGVKD. The CDR3 DNA reads as TGTGCCATCAGCGACCGACAGGGGGCGCACGAGCAGTACTTC. Translation gives CAISDRQGAHEQYF.

As concerns this clone: Other DNA sequences in this sample translate to the same CDR3. The chain recombines TRBV5-1 with TRBJ1-3, with no clear D. The CDR3 contains 14 residues. CDR1 and CDR2 (germline): SGHRS, YFSETQ. The germline V and J ends were trimmed by 2 bases and 0 bases, with 6 bases remaining between them. The CDR3 DNA reads TGCGCCAGCAGCTTAACAGTCTCTGGAAACACCATATATTTT. It specifies CASSLTVSGNTIYF.

There are a few counts of this clone. The rearrangement uses TRBV5-1 and TRBJ2-2; D is possibly TRBD1 (5 bases). The CDR3 is 14 amino acids. Germline V gene sequence: CDR1 SGHRS, CDR2 YFSETQ. V was shortened by 5 bases and J by 7 bases, with 15 bases between the two germline ends. The CDR3 loop is CASRTDSSGGELFF. The CDR3 DNA is TGCGCCAGCAGAACTGACAGTTCTGGCGGGGAGCTGTTTTTT.

The rearrangement uses TRBV19 and TRBJ1-1; unclear D gene. The germline V gene encodes CDR1 LNHDA and CDR2 SQIVND (reference sequence). V lost 3 bases, J lost 0 bases, and 8 bases lay in between. This CDR3 spans 14 amino acids. The CDR3 DNA is TGTGCCAGTAGTATCAGTCTCGTGAACACTGAAGCTTTCTTT. Its translation is CASSISLVNTEAFF.

The CDR3: CASEVPTLSYNEQFF. CDR3 coding DNA: TGTGCCAGCGAGGTACCGACTCTCTCCTACAATGAGCAGTTCTTC. The rearrangement uses TRBV6-5 and TRBJ2-1; D unresolved. CDR1 is MNHEY and CDR2 is SVGAGI in the germline V gene. The ends were cut back, 8 bases at V and 0 bases at J, with 14 bases in the middle. This CDR3 has 15 amino acids.